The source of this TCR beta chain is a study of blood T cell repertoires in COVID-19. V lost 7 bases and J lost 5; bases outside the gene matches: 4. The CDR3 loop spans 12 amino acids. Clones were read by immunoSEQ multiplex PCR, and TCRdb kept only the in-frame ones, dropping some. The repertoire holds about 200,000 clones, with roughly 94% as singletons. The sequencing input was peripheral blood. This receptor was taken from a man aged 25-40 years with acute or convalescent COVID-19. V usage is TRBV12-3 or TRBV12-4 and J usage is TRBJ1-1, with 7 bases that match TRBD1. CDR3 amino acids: CASTDRVTEAFF. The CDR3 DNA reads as TGTGCCAGCACCGACAGGGTTACTGAAGCTTTCTTT.